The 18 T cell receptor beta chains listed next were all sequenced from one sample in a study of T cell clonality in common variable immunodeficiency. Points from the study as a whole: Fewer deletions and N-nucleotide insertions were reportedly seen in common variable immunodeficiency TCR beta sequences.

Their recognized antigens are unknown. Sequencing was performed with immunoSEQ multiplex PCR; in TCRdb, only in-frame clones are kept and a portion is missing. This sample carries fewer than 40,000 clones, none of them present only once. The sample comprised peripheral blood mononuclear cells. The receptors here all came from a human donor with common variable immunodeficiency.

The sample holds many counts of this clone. CDR3 bases read: TGTGCCAGCAGCGGCTATAGCGGGAGTTCCTACAATGAG. It is translated as CASSGYSGSSYNE. The CDR3 in full is CASSGYSGSSYNEQFF. The gene calls are TRBV9 and TRBJ2-1, with TRBD2 matching over 9 bases. The CDR3 is cut off 3 residues early in the read; its end comes from the germline J gene. With V trimmed by 3 bases and J by 1 base, 5 bases remained unmatched. This CDR3 is 16 amino acids long. Germline lookup yields CDR1 SGDLS and CDR2 YYNGEE.

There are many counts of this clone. The CDR3 loop reads CASSRDRSTDTQYF. The CDR3 bases that were read are TGTGCCAGCAGCCGGGACAGAAGCACAGATACG. The chain combines TRBV7-9 with TRBJ2-3, with 7 bases lining up with TRBD1. The read ends 3 residues before the CDR3 terminus; that terminus is restored from the germline J gene. The germline V gene encodes CDR1 SEHNR and CDR2 FQNEAQ (reference sequence). The CDR3 length is 14 residues. With 5 bases clipped from V and 0 bases from J, the junction kept 2 bases outside the gene matches.

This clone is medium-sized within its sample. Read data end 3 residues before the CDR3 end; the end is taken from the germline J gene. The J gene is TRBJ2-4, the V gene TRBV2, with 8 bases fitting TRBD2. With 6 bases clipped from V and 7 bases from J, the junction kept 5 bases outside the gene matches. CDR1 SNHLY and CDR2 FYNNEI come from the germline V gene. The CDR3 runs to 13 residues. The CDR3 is CASRREAGNIQYF. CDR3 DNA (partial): TGTGCCAGCAGGCGGGAGGCGGGCAACATT.

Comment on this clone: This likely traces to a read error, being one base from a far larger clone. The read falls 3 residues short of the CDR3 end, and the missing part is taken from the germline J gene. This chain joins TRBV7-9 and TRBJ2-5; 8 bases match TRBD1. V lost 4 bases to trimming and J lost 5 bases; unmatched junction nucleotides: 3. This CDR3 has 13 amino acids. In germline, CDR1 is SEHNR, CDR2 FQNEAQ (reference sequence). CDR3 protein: CASSWTGRETQYF. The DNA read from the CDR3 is TGTGCCAGCAGCTGGACAGGGAGGGAGACC.

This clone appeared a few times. The part of the CDR3 DNA that was read is TGTGCCAGCAGCCCCGGAAGAGCGGATGCCTACGAG. It yields the protein CASSPGRADAYE. The entire CDR3 reads CASSPGRADAYEQYF. The chain carries TRBV11-2 and TRBJ2-7; tentative D call: TRBD2 (5 bases). The CDR3 end is not reached by the read, which stops 3 residues before it; the germline J gene fills it in. V was cut by 5 bases and J by 2 bases, with 16 bases left in between. CDR1 is SGHAT and CDR2 is FQNNGV in the germline V gene. The CDR3 is 15 amino acids.

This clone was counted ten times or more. The CDR3 reads CASSFDRDTGELFF. Partial CDR3 DNA: TGTGCCAGCAGCTTTGATAGGGACACCGGGGAG. V usage is TRBV7-2 and J usage is TRBJ2-2; no definite D call. The sequenced fragment ends 3 residues before the CDR3 boundary, so the rest is inferred from the germline J gene. Trimming pared 3 bases from V and 3 bases from J, leaving 8 bases between. CDR1 is SGHTA and CDR2 is FQGNSA in the germline V gene. CDR3 length: 14 amino acids.

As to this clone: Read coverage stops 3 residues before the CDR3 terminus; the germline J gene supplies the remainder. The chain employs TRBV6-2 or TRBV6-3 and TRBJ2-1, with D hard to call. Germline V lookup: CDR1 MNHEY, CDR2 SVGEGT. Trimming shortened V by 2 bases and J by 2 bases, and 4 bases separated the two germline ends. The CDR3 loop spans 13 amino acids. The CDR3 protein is CASSYGPYNEQFF. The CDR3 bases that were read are TGTGCCAGCAGTTACGGCCCCTACAATGAG.

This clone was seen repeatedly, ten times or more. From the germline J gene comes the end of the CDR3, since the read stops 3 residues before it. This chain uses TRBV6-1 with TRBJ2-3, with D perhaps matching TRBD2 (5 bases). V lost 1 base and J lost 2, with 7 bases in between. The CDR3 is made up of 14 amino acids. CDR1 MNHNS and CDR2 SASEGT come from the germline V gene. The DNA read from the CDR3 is TGTGCCAGCAGTGAAGGGACTTTCACAGATACG. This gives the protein CASSEGTFTDT. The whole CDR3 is CASSEGTFTDTQYF.

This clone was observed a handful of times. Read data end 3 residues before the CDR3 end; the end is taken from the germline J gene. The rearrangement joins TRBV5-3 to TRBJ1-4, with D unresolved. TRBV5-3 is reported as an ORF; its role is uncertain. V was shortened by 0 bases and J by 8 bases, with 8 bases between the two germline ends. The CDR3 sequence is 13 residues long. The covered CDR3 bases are TGTGCCAGAAGCTTGGGCCACAACGAAAAA. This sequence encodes CARSLGHNEK. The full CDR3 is CARSLGHNEKLFF.

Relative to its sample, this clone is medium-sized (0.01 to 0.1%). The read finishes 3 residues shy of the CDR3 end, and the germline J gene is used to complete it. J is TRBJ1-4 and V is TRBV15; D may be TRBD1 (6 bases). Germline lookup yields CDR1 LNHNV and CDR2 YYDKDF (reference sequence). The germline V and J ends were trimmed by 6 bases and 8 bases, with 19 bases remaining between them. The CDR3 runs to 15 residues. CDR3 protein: CATSHAGEASEKLFF. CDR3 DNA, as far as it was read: TGTGCCACCAGTCACGCAGGGGAGGCCTCGGAAAAA.

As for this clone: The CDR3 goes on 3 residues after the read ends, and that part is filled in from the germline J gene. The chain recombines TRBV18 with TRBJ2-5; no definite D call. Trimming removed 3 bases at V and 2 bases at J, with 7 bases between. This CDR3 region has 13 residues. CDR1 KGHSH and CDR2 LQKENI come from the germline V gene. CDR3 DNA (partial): TGTGCCAGCTCACCCCGTCAGCAAGAGACC. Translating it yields CASSPRQQET. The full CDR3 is CASSPRQQETQYF.

The CDR3 bases that were read are TGTGCCAGCAGTATCCCAGGGGGGAGAGACACCGGGGAG. Protein: CASSIPGGRDTGE. From start to end, the CDR3 is CASSIPGGRDTGELFF. The rearrangement links TRBV7-8 to TRBJ2-2; D may be TRBD1 (7 bases). The read is 3 residues too short to cover the CDR3 end, so that end is filled in from the germline J gene. Germline V lookup: CDR1 SGHVS, CDR2 FQNEAQ. The CDR3 covers 16 residues. V gave up 6 bases and J gave up 3 bases, with 17 bases separating them.

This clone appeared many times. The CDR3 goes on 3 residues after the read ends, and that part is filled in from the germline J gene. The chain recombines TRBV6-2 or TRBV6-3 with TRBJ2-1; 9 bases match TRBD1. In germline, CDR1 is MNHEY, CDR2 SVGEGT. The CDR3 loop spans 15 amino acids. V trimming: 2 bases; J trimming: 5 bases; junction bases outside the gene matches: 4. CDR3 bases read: TGTGCCAGCAGTTACGGAGGGACAGGGAACAATGAG. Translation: CASSYGGTGNNE. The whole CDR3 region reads CASSYGGTGNNEQFF.

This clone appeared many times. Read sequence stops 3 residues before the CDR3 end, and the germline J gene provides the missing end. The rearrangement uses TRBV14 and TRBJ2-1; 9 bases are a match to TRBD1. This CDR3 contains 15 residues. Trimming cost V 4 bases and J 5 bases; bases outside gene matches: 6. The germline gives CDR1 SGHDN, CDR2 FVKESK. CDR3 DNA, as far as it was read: TGTGCCAGCAGCCCCGGGACAGGGCTGGACAATGAG. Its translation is CASSPGTGLDNE. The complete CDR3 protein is CASSPGTGLDNEQFF.

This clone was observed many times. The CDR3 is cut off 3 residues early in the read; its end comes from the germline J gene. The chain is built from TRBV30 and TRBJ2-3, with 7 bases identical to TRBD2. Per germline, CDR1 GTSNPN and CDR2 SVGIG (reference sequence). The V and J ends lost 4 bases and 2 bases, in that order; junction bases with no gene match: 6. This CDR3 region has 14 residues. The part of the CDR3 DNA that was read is TGTGCCTGGAACCGAGCGGGGAACACAGATACG. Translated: CAWNRAGNTDT. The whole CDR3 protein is CAWNRAGNTDTQYF.

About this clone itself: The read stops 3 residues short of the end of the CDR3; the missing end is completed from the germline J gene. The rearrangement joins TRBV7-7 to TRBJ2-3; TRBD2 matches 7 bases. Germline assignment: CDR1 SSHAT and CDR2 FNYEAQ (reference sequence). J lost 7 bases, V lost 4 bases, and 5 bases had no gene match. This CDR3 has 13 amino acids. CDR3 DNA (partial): TGTGCCAGCAGCTATAGCGGGTATCATACG. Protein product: CASSYSGYHT. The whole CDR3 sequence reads CASSYSGYHTQYF.

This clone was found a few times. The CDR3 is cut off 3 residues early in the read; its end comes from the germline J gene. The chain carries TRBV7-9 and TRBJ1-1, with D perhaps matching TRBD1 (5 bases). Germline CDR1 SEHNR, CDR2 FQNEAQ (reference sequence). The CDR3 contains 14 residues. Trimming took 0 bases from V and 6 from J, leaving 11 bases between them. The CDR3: CASSLAGAGPEAFF. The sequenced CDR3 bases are TGTGCCAGCAGCTTAGCAGGGGCTGGTCCTGAA.

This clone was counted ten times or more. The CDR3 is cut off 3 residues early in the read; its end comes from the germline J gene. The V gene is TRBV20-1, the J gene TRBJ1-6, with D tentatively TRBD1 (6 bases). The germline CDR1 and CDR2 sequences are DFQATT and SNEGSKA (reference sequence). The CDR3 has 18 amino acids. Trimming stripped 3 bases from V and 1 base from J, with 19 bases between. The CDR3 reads CSASAGGQIGSYNSPLHF. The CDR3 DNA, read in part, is TGCAGTGCTAGCGCCGGGGGGCAAATCGGGTCCTATAATTCACCC.